This T cell receptor (beta chain) was obtained from a study of cytomegalovirus exposure and HLA in healthy donors (TCRdb year 2017). Regarding the research as a whole: In an earlier analysis of approximately 500 of the donors, about 270 Gb of sequence data and 100 million or so unique TCR beta sequences from about 180 million T cells were reported. An early release covering over 500 HLA-typed donors comprised approximately 290 gigabases of sequencing data and around 85 million unique TCR sequences. Of the roughly 400 genotyped donors, 81% were placed in the genetic ancestry cluster associated with self-reported Caucasian donors. The study aimed to test whether cataloging public T cell receptors could reveal signatures of past pathogen exposure. The study used immunosequencing to profile the T cell repertoires of 666 subjects and linked those repertoires to cytomegalovirus serostatus. In addition to the first cohort of 666 subjects, a separate validation cohort of 120 different subjects was used. To predict cytomegalovirus infection status, the study combined high-throughput TCR immunosequencing, statistical association of individual TCRs with disease status, and machine learning. A later analysis re-examined previously published TCR beta repertoires from several hundred donors and added high-resolution HLA genotyping to investigate patterns of TCR occurrence. Rather than drawing on any new phenotypic data, the later analysis identified candidate immune exposures from TCR beta sequences and the way those sequences occurred across donors. In an earlier analysis of a few hundred of the donors, high-throughput TCR beta sequencing was used to judge whether each TCR beta V gene segment behaved as functional or pseudogenic. Donor age, sex, ethnicity and CMV serostatus were compiled together with the repertoire data. A later genetic analysis took genome-wide SNP genotypes for about 65% of the 666 donors and used that subset as a discovery cohort. All discovery cohort repertoires had been generated on a single sequencing platform. HLA typing included class I and class II loci at four-digit resolution. Typing coverage varied by locus: roughly 620-640 donors for A, B, C, DRB1 and DQB1; around 560 for DQA1; about 590 for DPA1; about 450 for DPB1. Because of strong linkage in the cohort, five DR-DQ haplotypes were treated as single units for association and clustering. Among about 410 genotyped donors of the cohort, an average of around 250,000 unique TCR beta nucleotide sequences was sequenced per donor, of which roughly 18% were non-productive. General study outcomes and caveats: A total of about 180 TCR beta chains were listed by the study as associated with cytomegalovirus. Roughly uniform sequencing depth across donors was assumed in presence/absence analyses, although this assumption may not hold. The authors suggested that the approach could potentially be extended to other disease states and immunological phenotypes. In a later analysis, most CMV-associated TCR beta chains were found to appear HLA-restricted, with HLA associations seemingly driven largely by CMV exposure. In a later analysis, HLA-associated TCR beta chains showed more clonal expansion and lower generation probabilities than non-associated chains that were equally common. The sequencing pipeline was judged likely to have produced a cluster of highly shared sequence variants as a technical artifact. Because counts were too low, more than 15 rarely observed V segments, including chromosome 9 orphons, were left out of the earlier analysis of about 500 of the donors. A later analysis associated roughly 17,000 TCR beta sequences with specific HLA alleles at a false discovery rate of 0.05. While some public TCRs were present in many individuals, most TCR sequences turned up only very rarely across donors. Cytomegalovirus status was reported to be diagnosed by the classifier with high specificity and sensitivity in both the original and validation cohorts. In vitro tests confirmed that three of the cytomegalovirus-associated TCR beta chains recognize cytomegalovirus antigens. A further reported finding was that TCR beta sequences accurately predicted the HLA-A and HLA-B alleles for most subjects in the first cohort. In a later analysis, TCR association rates were found to vary across HLA loci, with the most associated TCRs seen for DRB1 alleles and the fewest for HLA-C alleles. An association between a missense DCLRE1C variant and V-gene and J-gene trimming of TCR beta chains was found in a later genetic analysis and replicated in an independent cohort. Several of the top co-occurrence clusters appeared to be linked to parvovirus B19, influenza, CMV and Epstein-Barr virus, according to a later analysis. The only immune exposure information available for the cohort was CMV serostatus. An earlier analysis of some 560 of the donors showed that most TCR beta V segments appeared in productive rearrangements either about 90% or about 30% of the time, which broadly matched IMGT annotations. Strong co-occurrence of HLA alleles, especially DR and DQ, made assigning TCR associations to individual alleles difficult. Correlated functional status among segregating V segments might be attributable to linkage disequilibrium, but an unknown experimental factor could not be ruled out. The cohort was sequenced for TCR beta chains only, and without alpha or paired-chain data the features that could be detected were limited. Because HLA typing was missing for some donors at each locus, association tests included only the typed subset. A later genetic analysis reported fewer N-insertions in productive TCRs among donors in an Asian-associated ancestry cluster than the roughly 690-donor mean.

The cohort was made up of under 800 healthy bone marrow donors. Cohort members were all nominally healthy when sampled, although unrecorded immune exposures were likely present. The donor was CMV seropositive and was included in the group of approximately 310 seropositive cohort members. A peripheral blood sample was collected from each donor, and TCR beta sequencing was performed on peripheral blood mononuclear cells. Genomic DNA extraction from the blood cell samples was performed with the Qiagen DNeasy Blood Extraction Kit. Library method: the immunoSEQ multiplex PCR assay. For the multiplex PCR, a mixture combining 60 forward primers for TCR Vbeta segments and 13 reverse primers for TCR Jbeta segments was used. The CDR3 region of rearranged TCR beta genes was amplified from genomic DNA by a multiplex PCR assay. The Illumina HiSeq System was used to sequence the amplified TCR beta libraries as 87-base-pair reads. On the study's bioinformatics: A later analysis tallied 80 million to 95 million unique TCR beta chains across the 666 repertoires, and approximately 12 million of those chains were shared by two or more donors. Raw reads were error-corrected and collapsed into unique sequences by a nearest-neighbor algorithm in which closely related sequences were merged to remove PCR and sequencing errors. V, D and J gene segments were assigned by aligning CDR3 sequences to IMGT reference sequences. For a sequence to be retained, at least a six-nucleotide match to both a V gene segment and a J gene segment was required. Rearrangements were called productive when the CDR3 lacked stop codons and stayed in frame with V and J; all others were non-productive. CDR3 was defined according to IMGT convention as the region running from the second conserved V-encoded cysteine to the conserved J-encoded phenylalanine. The earlier analysis of a few hundred of the donors excluded sequences that lacked an unambiguous match to a single V gene segment. In an earlier analysis of approximately 560 of the donors, a V segment was called functional when productive rearrangements were above 56.7%, and segregating when the standard deviation between donors exceeded 5%. A statistical classification framework was built to diagnose cytomegalovirus status from the catalog of TCR beta chain sequences. A later analysis assigned V and J genes by comparing TCR nucleotide sequences with IMGT/GENE-DB human TR gene sequences. Using the TCRdist pipeline, a later analysis assigned CDR3 sequences along with most-parsimonious VDJ recombination scenarios. In a later analysis, each TCR beta chain was defined by its CDR3 amino acid sequence together with its V-gene family, and reads lacking a unique V-gene family were excluded. In a later analysis, some 600 highly shared, low-generation-probability nucleotide sequences were removed to address suspected cross-contamination and a sequencing artifact. A later analysis calculated a clonal expansion index for each public chain from normalized within-repertoire ranks of inferred template counts. In a later analysis, generation probabilities were computed using a VDJ recombination model fitted to out-of-frame rearrangements, and the results were checked against IGoR. In a later analysis, hypergeometric tests were used to score TCR-TCR, TCR-HLA and TCR-CMV co-occurrence, with a repertoire-size bias correction applied to TCR pairs. To estimate false discovery rates, a later analysis permuted the HLA or CMV assignments 20 times. A later analysis grouped co-occurring TCRs with DBSCAN, adding TCRdist sequence similarity when clustering within HLA-allele-positive subsets. Repertoires with fewer than 30,000 or more than 120,000 public chains, plus five repertoires with anomalous nucleotide sharing, were excluded from co-occurrence clustering. Not all clones reach the TCRdb copy of this immuneACCESS table, which keeps in-frame sequences only. Checked studies attribute under half of the gap to unresolved V genes and leave the rest unexplained. V and J calls plus clone size are reproduced from that table; the DNA served to infer D and trimming. A total of 150,000 or so clones appear in this sample, 75% to 90% of them only once. Of the sample, about a tenth is held by the ten largest clones.

Points on this clone: The antigen this receptor binds is unknown. Its ends do not fully match the called genes, so a read error is possible.

The material sequenced was PBMCs. The clonotype comes from a man between 18 and 29 years old in good health and CMV-seropositive.

In nucleotide form, the sequence is TGTGCCTGGAGTTCCCCTGAAGGGGAAGTGGATTTT. This yields the protein CAWSSPEGEVDF. The rearrangement combines TRBV30 with TRBJ1-3, with a tentative D gene TRBD1 over 5 matching bases. Taken from the germline V gene (reference sequence), the CDR1 and CDR2 loops are GTSNPN and SVGIG. The CDR3 holds 12 amino acids from the cysteine to the phenylalanine. Here the CDR3 DNA is all that survives: 36 bases in frame from base 1.